These 16 T cell receptor beta chains originate from one sample sequenced in a study of blood T cell repertoires in COVID-19. Only in-frame clones appear in the TCRdb table, and some are missing; sequencing was by immunoSEQ multiplex PCR. The sample includes 240,000 or so clones, around 90% of them seen just once. Specimen: PBMCs or T cells enriched from blood (not recorded which). The receptors shown here come from a man aged 45-65 years who had been exposed to COVID-19.

This clone was seen a single time. V usage is TRBV6-5 and J usage is TRBJ2-1; 7 nucleotides align to TRBD2. With 2 bases clipped from V and 3 bases from J, the junction kept 1 base outside the gene matches. This CDR3 spans 14 amino acids. Germline V lookup: CDR1 MNHEY, CDR2 SVGAGI. Here the CDR3 reads CASSYRGGYNEQFF. The CDR3 DNA reads as TGTGCCAGCAGTTACCGCGGGGGCTACAATGAGCAGTTCTTC.

V and J are TRBV28 and TRBJ2-1; 9 bases line up with TRBD2. Germline assignment: CDR1 MDHEN and CDR2 SYDVKM. The CDR3 consists of 18 residues. J gave up 0 bases and V 4 bases, and 10 bases lay outside the gene matches. The CDR3 region has the DNA TGTGCCAGCAGTTCCTCTAGGCTAGCGGGGTACTCCTACAATGAGCAGTTCTTC. It codes for CASSSSRLAGYSYNEQFF.

This sequence joins TRBV4-1 and TRBJ2-1; tentatively, D is TRBD2 (6 bases). Germline CDR1 and CDR2: MGHRA and YSYEKL. The CDR3 is made up of 15 amino acids. Trimming cost V 3 bases and J 3 bases, with 12 bases left between them. DNA for the CDR3: TGCGCCAGCAGCCAGAGGGACTTGATCTACAATGAGCAGTTCTTC. Translating it yields CASSQRDLIYNEQFF.

The V and J genes are TRBV18 and TRBJ2-2, with D perhaps TRBD2 (6 bases). The CDR3 sequence is 16 residues long. CDR1 KGHSH and CDR2 LQKENI come from the germline V gene. V lost 2 bases, J lost 6 bases, and 16 bases lay in between. CDR3 DNA sequence: TGTGCCAGCTCACCAACCCAGGGACGGGAGCCCGGGGAGCTGTTTTTT. This encodes CASSPTQGREPGELFF.

This rearrangement joins TRBV7-9 to TRBJ1-4; 9 bases agree with TRBD1. CDR1 is SEHNR and CDR2 is FQNEAQ in the germline V gene (reference sequence). V gave up 5 bases and J gave up 6 bases; unmatched junction bases: 7. This CDR3 has 15 amino acids. CDR3 region: CASSLFRDRDEKLFF. The CDR3 DNA sequence: TGTGCCAGCAGCCTCTTCCGGGACAGGGATGAAAAACTGTTTTTT.

In its sample, this clone was seen once. This chain links TRBV30 with TRBJ1-3, with D hard to call. The CDR3 contains 14 residues. The germline CDR1 and CDR2 sequences are GTSNPN and SVGIG (reference sequence). Between the trimmed V and J ends, which lost 0 bases and 0 bases, there was a span of 6 bases. The CDR3 nucleotides read TGTGCCTGGAGTGTCCCCGGCTCTGGAAACACCATATATTTT. Translated: CAWSVPGSGNTIYF.

This chain joins TRBV6-4 and TRBJ1-1; weak D call: TRBD1 (6 bases). Trimming took 6 bases from V and 6 from J, leaving 17 bases between them. CDR3 size: 14 residues. CDR1 and CDR2 from the germline V gene are MRHNA and SNTAGT. The CDR3 nucleotides are TGTGCCAGCAGCCAAGCAGGGGTGGAAGCTGAAGCTTTCTTT. Protein sequence: CASSQAGVEAEAFF.

This chain connects TRBV29-1 to TRBJ2-3; 10 bases line up with TRBD2. There are 15 residues in the CDR3. The junction had 10 bases not matched to a gene; V was cut back by 1 base and J by 9 bases. From germline, CDR1 is SQVTM and CDR2 ANQGSEA. CDR3 in amino acids: CSVEVASGGGGTQYF. The DNA for the CDR3 is TGCAGCGTTGAAGTCGCTAGCGGGGGTGGAGGAACGCAGTATTTT.

This chain connects TRBV3-1 (or the pseudogene TRBV3-2) to TRBJ1-2; 8 nucleotides line up with TRBD1. The CDR3 has 13 residues. Germline V lookup: CDR1 LGHDT, CDR2 YNNKEL (reference sequence). After removal of 7 bases from V and 6 bases from J, the junction contained 7 bases not matched to a gene. CDR3 DNA sequence: TGTGCCAGCAAGGACAGGGTAGGTGATGGCTACACCTTC. Translating gives CASKDRVGDGYTF.

This chain links TRBV28 with TRBJ2-1, with TRBD2 identical over 10 bases. CDR1 and CDR2 from the germline V gene are MDHEN and SYDVKM. The CDR3 loop spans 16 amino acids. V dropped 4 bases and J dropped 7; count of bases not matched to a gene: 10. CDR3 protein: CASSSAGGPVFNEQFF. In DNA form, the CDR3 reads TGTGCCAGCAGTTCAGCGGGAGGGCCGGTGTTTAATGAGCAGTTCTTC.

V is TRBV27 and J is TRBJ2-5, with D possibly being TRBD2 (6 bases). V was trimmed by 2 bases and J by 0 bases, leaving 10 bases between them. Germline V lookup: CDR1 MNHEY, CDR2 SMNVEV (reference sequence). The CDR3 has 15 residues. This CDR3 reads CASSLQGGDQETQYF. The CDR3 coding sequence is TGTGCCAGCAGTTTACAAGGCGGGGACCAAGAGACCCAGTACTTC.

The DNA of the CDR3 is TGTGCCAGCAGCTCACGGACTAGCGCGGCCGGGGAGCTGTTTTTT. Encoded protein: CASSSRTSAAGELFF. This sequence joins TRBV11-2 and TRBJ2-2; 9 bases are a match to TRBD2. J gave up 6 bases and V 4 bases, and 6 bases lay outside the gene matches. The CDR3 runs to 15 residues. The germline V gene has CDR1 SGHAT and CDR2 FQNNGV.

The rearrangement joins TRBV7-3 to TRBJ2-1; TRBD1 aligns across 11 bases. Germline CDR1 is SGHTA and CDR2 is FQGTGA. CDR3 size: 15 residues. The V segment lost 4 bases and the J segment 8 bases; nucleotides outside the gene matches: 7. The CDR3 nucleotides are TGTGCCAGCAGCTCGGGACAGGGGGAAGTGGATGAGCAGTTCTTC. Translating it yields CASSSGQGEVDEQFF.

This sequence joins TRBV7-2 and TRBJ1-2, with 12 bases aligning to TRBD1. The CDR3 has 15 residues. Germline trimming cut 6 bases from V and 4 bases from J; bases unmatched to any gene: 6. Germline V gives CDR1 SGHTA, CDR2 FQGNSA. CDR3 in DNA: TGTGCCAGCAGGGGGACAGGGGGCTATGTCTATGGCTACACCTTC. This encodes CASRGTGGYVYGYTF.

The rearrangement links TRBV2 to TRBJ2-5, with a weak D call TRBD2 (6 bases). Trimming cost V 5 bases and J 1 base, with 8 bases left between them. The germline V gene has CDR1 SNHLY and CDR2 FYNNEI. The CDR3 loop spans 13 amino acids. CDR3 nucleotide sequence: TGTGCCAGCAGTCGGACTATCCAAGAGACCCAGTACTTC. Its protein product is CASSRTIQETQYF. Supplemented by reference TRBV2 and TRBJ2-5, the full variable domain reads EPEVTQTPSHQVTQMGQEVILRCVPISNHLYFYWYRQILGQKVEFLVSFYNNEISEKSEIFDDQFSVERPDGSNFTLKIRSTKLEDSAMYFCASSRTIQETQYFGPGTRLLVL.

About this clone: The junction departs from the called germline gene at one end, perhaps through a read error. The V and J genes are TRBV19 and TRBJ1-1, with 7 bases identical to TRBD1. Germline lookup yields CDR1 LNHDA and CDR2 SQIVND (reference sequence). The CDR3 has 12 amino acids. CDR3 protein: CASITPGGQALF. The CDR3 region has the DNA TGTGCCAGTATCACCCCAGGAGGACAGGCCCTATTT.